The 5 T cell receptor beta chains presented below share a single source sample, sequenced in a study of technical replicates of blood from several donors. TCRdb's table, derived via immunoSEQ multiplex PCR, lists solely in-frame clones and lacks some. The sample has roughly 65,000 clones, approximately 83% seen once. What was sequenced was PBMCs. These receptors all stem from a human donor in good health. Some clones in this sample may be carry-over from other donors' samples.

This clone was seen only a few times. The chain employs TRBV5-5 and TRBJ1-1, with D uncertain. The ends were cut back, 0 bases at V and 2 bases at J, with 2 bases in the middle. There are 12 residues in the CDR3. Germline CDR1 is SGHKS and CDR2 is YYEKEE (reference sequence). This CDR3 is CASSLVNTEAFF. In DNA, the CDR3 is TGTGCCAGCAGCTTGGTAAACACTGAAGCTTTCTTT.

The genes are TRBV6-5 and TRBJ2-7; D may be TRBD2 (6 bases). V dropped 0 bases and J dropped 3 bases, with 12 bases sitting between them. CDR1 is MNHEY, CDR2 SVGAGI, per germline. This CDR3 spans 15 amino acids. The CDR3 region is CASSYSSTGVYEQYF. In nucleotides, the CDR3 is TGTGCCAGCAGTTACTCGAGTACGGGGGTCTACGAGCAGTACTTC.

CDR3 nucleotides: TGTGCCAGCAGCTCACAGGGGTTGGGGGAGACCCAGTACTTC. Protein product: CASSSQGLGETQYF. This chain joins TRBV7-3 and TRBJ2-5, with 7 bases that match TRBD1. The junction had 7 bases not matched to a gene; V was cut back by 4 bases and J by 5 bases. Germline-derived CDR1 and CDR2 are SGHTA and FQGTGA. The CDR3 sequence is 14 residues long.

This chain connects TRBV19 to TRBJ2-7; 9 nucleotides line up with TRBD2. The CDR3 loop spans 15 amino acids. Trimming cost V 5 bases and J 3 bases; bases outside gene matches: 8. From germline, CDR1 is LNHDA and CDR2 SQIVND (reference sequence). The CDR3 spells CASSLDSGSIYEQYF. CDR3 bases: TGTGCCAGTAGTTTGGATAGCGGGAGTATCTACGAGCAGTACTTC.

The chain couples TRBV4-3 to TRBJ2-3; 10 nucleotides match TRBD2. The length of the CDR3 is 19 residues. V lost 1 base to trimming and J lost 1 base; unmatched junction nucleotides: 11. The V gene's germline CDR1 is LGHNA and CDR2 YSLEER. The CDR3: CASSQGRASGSVGTDTQYF. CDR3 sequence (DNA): TGCGCCAGCAGCCAAGGGAGGGCTAGCGGGAGCGTCGGCACAGATACGCAGTATTTT.